The 15 T cell receptor beta chains presented below share a single source sample, sequenced in a study of blood T cell repertoires in COVID-19. TCRdb keeps only in-frame clones here, not all; method: immunoSEQ multiplex PCR. The sample contains around 200,000 clones, approximately 90% of which appear only once. The sequenced material came from peripheral blood. These receptors all come from a woman between 18 and 30 years old who had recovered from COVID-19.

The rearrangement links TRBV12-3 or TRBV12-4 to TRBJ1-1; tentatively, D is TRBD1 (5 bases). CDR3 length equals 13 residues. Trimming pared 1 base from V and 6 bases from J, leaving 9 bases between. The CDR3: CASSLGRGAEAFF. The CDR3 nucleotides are TGTGCCAGCAGTTTAGGGAGGGGTGCTGAAGCTTTCTTT.

This clone was seen just once. The chain recombines TRBV27 with TRBJ2-1; D remains unclear. The germline V gene encodes CDR1 MNHEY and CDR2 SMNVEV (reference sequence). V was cut by 3 bases and J by 7 bases, with 13 bases left in between. The CDR3 has 14 residues. The CDR3: CASSFYMSVNEQFF. The CDR3 DNA reads as TGTGCCAGCAGTTTTTATATGTCGGTAAATGAGCAGTTCTTC.

The V and J genes are TRBV27 and TRBJ1-4, with 7 bases identical to TRBD1. In germline, CDR1 is MNHEY, CDR2 SMNVEV (reference sequence). J lost 6 bases, V lost 3 bases, and 1 base had no gene match. This CDR3 spans 13 amino acids. CDR3 protein: CASSFTGDEKLFF. The CDR3, as DNA: TGTGCCAGCAGTTTCACAGGGGATGAAAAACTGTTTTTT.

This clone was recorded only once. The rearrangement joins TRBV15 to TRBJ1-1; TRBD1 aligns across 9 bases. This CDR3 is built from 13 residues. After removal of 6 bases from V and 5 bases from J, the junction contained 4 bases not matched to a gene. Germline lookup yields CDR1 LNHNV and CDR2 YYDKDF (reference sequence). DNA of the CDR3: TGTGCCACCAGGGGGACAGGGAGGACTGAAGCTTTCTTT. As protein: CATRGTGRTEAFF.

The CDR3 DNA sequence: TGCGCCAGCAGCCGGTACTTACAGGGGAGGTACGAGCAGTACTTC. This gives the protein CASSRYLQGRYEQYF. This chain links TRBV4-3 with TRBJ2-7, with a weak D call TRBD1 (7 bases). The V end was cut by 4 bases, the J end by 4 bases, with 17 bases between. The germline gives CDR1 LGHNA, CDR2 YSLEER. This CDR3 is 15 amino acids long.

This rearrangement joins TRBV6-2 or TRBV6-3 to TRBJ1-6; maybe TRBD1 (6 bases). Germline CDR1 reads MNHEY; CDR2 reads SVGEGT. CDR3 size: 14 residues. Trimming stripped 5 bases from V and 13 bases from J, with 18 bases between. The CDR3 region is CASSTGQFSVPLHF. Written as DNA, the CDR3 is TGTGCCAGCAGTACAGGACAGTTCTCTGTCCCCCTCCACTTT.

This clone appeared many times. The chain joins TRBV7-2 to TRBJ2-1, with a tentative D call TRBD2 (5 bases). Germline values: CDR1 SGHTA, CDR2 FQGNSA. V gave up 5 bases and J gave up 0 bases, with 11 bases separating them. The CDR3 runs 15 residues. CDR3 bases: TGTGCCAGCAGCCGCCGGAGCGGCTCCTACAATGAGCAGTTCTTC. Translating gives CASSRRSGSYNEQFF.

This chain connects TRBV4-1 to TRBJ2-7; TRBD2 matches 10 bases. There are 15 residues in the CDR3. The V and J ends lost 4 bases and 3 bases, in that order; junction bases with no gene match: 6. The germline V gene encodes CDR1 MGHRA and CDR2 YSYEKL. CDR3 DNA sequence: TGCGCCAGCAGCCGACAAGCGGGAGGGGGCTACGAGCAGTACGTC. Protein product: CASSRQAGGGYEQYV.

V gene TRBV5-1 combines with J gene TRBJ2-3; TRBD1 might be the D (5 bases). This CDR3 spans 15 amino acids. Germline V gene data show CDR1 as SGHRS and CDR2 as YFSETQ. Trimming left V 2 bases short and J 5 bases short, with 15 bases between. The CDR3, as DNA: TGCGCCAGCAGCTTAATCCAGGGCCCCCAAGATACGCAGTATTTT. This sequence encodes CASSLIQGPQDTQYF.

This clone has ten or more counts. V and J are TRBV4-2 and TRBJ2-1; TRBD2 matches at 9 bases. After removal of 1 base from V and 10 bases from J, the junction contained 5 bases not matched to a gene. This CDR3 spans 14 amino acids. CDR1 and CDR2 from the germline V gene are LGHNA and YNFKEQ. The CDR3 protein is CASSQVAGDREQFF. CDR3 coding DNA: TGTGCCAGCAGCCAAGTAGCGGGAGACCGAGAGCAGTTCTTC.

The chain has TRBV5-4 and TRBJ2-5; 12 bases fit TRBD2. CDR3 length equals 16 residues. The junction had 6 bases not matched to a gene; V was cut back by 4 bases and J by 2 bases. The germline V gene has CDR1 SGHNT and CDR2 YYREEE (reference sequence). CDR3 amino acids: CASSQPTSGSQETQYF. Written as DNA, the CDR3 is TGTGCCAGCAGCCAACCGACTAGCGGGAGTCAAGAGACCCAGTACTTC.

CDR3 loop: CASSSWDSGGSPLHF. Here the CDR3 DNA reads TGTGCCAGCAGCTCCTGGGACTCAGGGGGTTCACCCCTCCACTTT. The chain is built from TRBV11-2 and TRBJ1-6, with 7 bases aligning to TRBD1. Germline-derived CDR1 and CDR2 are SGHAT and FQNNGV. The CDR3 has 15 amino acids. The ends lost 4 bases at V and 9 bases at J; junction bases unmatched: 9. Looking up the rest from reference TRBV11-2 and TRBJ1-6 gives the full variable domain: EAGVAQSPRYKIIEKRQSVAFWCNPISGHATLYWYQQILGQGPKLLIQFQNNGVVDDSQLPKDRFSAERLKGVDSTLKIQPAKLEDSAVYLCASSSWDSGGSPLHFGNGTRLTVT.

V and J are TRBV5-6 and TRBJ1-4; maybe TRBD1 (6 bases). Trimming left V 4 bases short and J 2 bases short, with 9 bases between. CDR3 length equals 14 residues. The germline V gene encodes CDR1 SGHDT and CDR2 YYEEEE. The DNA of the CDR3 is TGTGCCAGCAGCCGAACAGGGACTAATGAAAAACTGTTTTTT. Translated: CASSRTGTNEKLFF.

This clone was seen more than once but under ten times. The rearrangement joins TRBV3-1 (or the pseudogene TRBV3-2) to TRBJ1-4; no reliable D call. With 1 base removed from V and 11 bases from J, the gap between germline ends came to 8 bases. CDR3 length: 12 residues. Germline CDR1 reads LGHDT; CDR2 reads YNNKEL (reference sequence). Here the CDR3 DNA reads TGTGCCAGCAGCCAAGCGGTCGGTAAACTGTTTTTT. Its protein product is CASSQAVGKLFF.

This clone was seen a few times. The chain links TRBV12-3 or TRBV12-4 to TRBJ1-5, with D tentatively TRBD1 (5 bases). The CDR3 has 13 residues. The V end was cut by 6 bases, the J end by 7 bases, with 13 bases between. The CDR3 DNA reads TGTGCCAGCAGCTTGGGTCAGGGCCAGCCCCAGCATTTT. This translates into CASSLGQGQPQHF.